These T cell receptor beta chains were read from a single sample in a study of blood T cell repertoires in COVID-19. The assay was immunoSEQ multiplex PCR, and TCRdb's table has in-frame clones only and misses some. This table holds roughly 70,000 clones, approximately 71% found once. Sequenced sample: peripheral blood. The source of these receptors is a man in his sixties or seventies with COVID-19, enrolled during active disease. Each CDR3 is given with its conserved first and last residue. Fields, in order: clone size, V gene, D gene, J gene, CDR3 DNA, CDR3 protein. The D gene is left open where the match is weak. Not every row has a clone size; where given, it reads once, few, many or a size class.

.,TRBV27,TRBD2,TRBJ2-7,TGTGCCAGCAGTTTGACTAGCGGGAGGCTCCAGTACTTC,CASSLTSGRLQYF
.,TRBV4-2,.,TRBJ1-1,TGTGCCAGCAGCCAAGATCTTTACAGAAACACTGAAGCTTTCTTT,CASSQDLYRNTEAFF
once,TRBV28,TRBD2,TRBJ2-1,TGTGCCAGCAGACAGACTAGCGCCTCCTACAATGAGCAGTTCTTC,CASRQTSASYNEQFF
.,TRBV29-1,.,TRBJ2-7,TGCAGCGTTGCCAGGCAGGGTTCCTACGAGCAGTACTTC,CSVARQGSYEQYF
.,TRBV19,TRBD1,TRBJ1-1,TGTGCCAGTAGTATAGATCCCGGGACAGGTAACACTGAAGCTTTCTTT,CASSIDPGTGNTEAFF
.,TRBV20-1,.,TRBJ1-1,TGCAGTGCCCAGGGGAACACTGAAGCTTTCTTT,CSAQGNTEAFF
.,TRBV2,.,TRBJ1-6,TGTGCCAGCAGTGAACGCGGAATAGAGCGGGATTCACCCCTCCACTTT,CASSERGIERDSPLHF
few,TRBV4-2,.,TRBJ1-6,TGTGCCAGCAGCCAAGATAAGGGGTCACCCCTCCACTTT,CASSQDKGSPLHF
.,TRBV2,TRBD1,TRBJ2-3,TGTGCCAGATTACAGGGGGCTTCAGATACGCAGTATTTT,CARLQGASDTQYF
.,TRBV19,.,TRBJ2-1,TGTGCCAGTAGTACCCGGACAGCCGCCTACAATGAGCAGTTCTTC,CASSTRTAAYNEQFF
.,TRBV7-2,TRBD1,TRBJ1-2,TGTGCCAGCAGCCCCCAGGGGGCGATTGGCTACACCTTC,CASSPQGAIGYTF
.,TRBV7-2,.,TRBJ2-7,TGTGCCAGCAGCTTAAAGACTCGGACTAACGGGTACTACGAGCAGTACTTC,CASSLKTRTNGYYEQYF
.,TRBV6-2/TRBV6-3,.,TRBJ1-2,TGTGCCAGCAGTTACGAGGGAAACTATGGCTACACCTTC,CASSYEGNYGYTF
.,TRBV30,.,TRBJ1-5,TGTGCATTGGCGGCAGATAGCAATCAGCCCCAGCATTTT,CALAADSNQPQHF
once,TRBV6-5,.,TRBJ1-2,TGTGCCAGCAGTTACTCATCCGGCAGGGACTATGGCTACACCTTC,CASSYSSGRDYGYTF
.,TRBV9,.,TRBJ2-7,TGTGCCAGCAGTCGGGACCAGGACAGCAGTACCTACGAGCAGTACTTC,CASSRDQDSSTYEQYF
.,TRBV20-1,TRBD1,TRBJ1-2,TGCAGTGCTAGTCAAGGACAGGGAGGATATGGCTACACCTTC,CSASQGQGGYGYTF
.,TRBV28,.,TRBJ1-1,TGTGCCAGCAGTTTCCCCATCCCAGGCACTGAAGCTTTCTTT,CASSFPIPGTEAFF
.,TRBV19,TRBD1,TRBJ2-1,TGTGCCAGTAGTACAATTCCGGGACAGGGTTACCATGAGCAGTTCTTC,CASSTIPGQGYHEQFF
.,TRBV3-1/TRBV3-2,.,TRBJ1-1,TGTGCCAGCAGCTTACAGGGCGTGAACACTGAAGCTTTCTTT,CASSLQGVNTEAFF
.,TRBV9,.,TRBJ2-1,TGTGCCAGCAGCTTCCGGACTTGGGATGAGCAGTTCTTC,CASSFRTWDEQFF
.,TRBV2,.,TRBJ1-5,TGTGCCAGCAGTGAACAGATCTCAAGCAATCAGCCCCAGCATTTT,CASSEQISSNQPQHF
few,TRBV7-3,.,TRBJ1-1,TGTGCCAGCAGCTTAGGGGGCCGGAACACTGAAGCTTTCTTT,CASSLGGRNTEAFF
.,TRBV4-1,.,TRBJ2-1,TGCGCCAGCAGCCCGAGCGCGAAACAGGGCATATACAATGAGCAGTTCTTC,CASSPSAKQGIYNEQFF
.,TRBV19,TRBD2,TRBJ2-1,TGTGCCAGTACAAGACAGCCGCTGACTAGCGGGAGCCGGTACAATGAGCAGTTCTTC,CASTRQPLTSGSRYNEQFF
.,TRBV27,.,TRBJ2-7,TGTGCCAGCAGTTTACGGTCTTCTGCGACGGGCTACGAGCAGTACTTC,CASSLRSSATGYEQYF
.,TRBV14,TRBD1,TRBJ1-1,TGTGCCAGCAGCCAGGGACAGGGGTTCCAAGCTTTCTTT,CASSQGQGFQAFF
.,TRBV20-1,TRBD1,TRBJ2-7,TGCAGTGCTAGTGGGACAGGGGGCACCTGGCCGCGGGAGCAGTACTTC,CSASGTGGTWPREQYF
.,TRBV7-8,.,TRBJ2-5,TGTGCCAGCAGCAAGACCCATTTACAGCTTCAAGAGACCCAGTACTTC,CASSKTHLQLQETQYF
.,TRBV7-2,TRBD2,TRBJ2-7,TGTGCCAGCAGCTTAAGTAGCACAGCGGGAGGATCTTACGAGCAGTACTTC,CASSLSSTAGGSYEQYF
.,TRBV19,.,TRBJ1-5,TGTGCCAGTAGTATAGATTACTCAGGCCGCAATCAGCCCCAGCATTTT,CASSIDYSGRNQPQHF
.,TRBV10-1,TRBD2,TRBJ2-1,TGCGCCAGAACCTTAGCGGGCAATGAGCAGTTCTTC,CARTLAGNEQFF
few,TRBV5-4,.,TRBJ2-2,TGTGCCAGCAGCTTGGCGGACACCGGGGAGCTGTTTTTT,CASSLADTGELFF
.,TRBV5-6,.,TRBJ2-1,TGTGCCAGCAGCTATGGAGCGAGCTCCTACAATGAGCAGTTCTTC,CASSYGASSYNEQFF
.,TRBV4-1,.,TRBJ2-1,TGCGCCAGCAGCCAAGATCCAGGGTTCGTTTCCCATGAGCAGTTCTTC,CASSQDPGFVSHEQFF
once,TRBV6-2/TRBV6-3,.,TRBJ1-1,TGTGCCAGCAGCCCGTTTACAGGGATGAACACTGAAGCTTTCTTT,CASSPFTGMNTEAFF
once,TRBV6-4,.,TRBJ1-4,TGTGCCAGCAGTGACATTGAGAGTGAAAAACTGTTTTTT,CASSDIESEKLFF
.,TRBV27,.,TRBJ1-2,TGTGCCAGCAGTTTGAGCGGGTACACAGATGGCTACACCTTC,CASSLSGYTDGYTF
.,TRBV27,TRBD2,TRBJ2-7,TGTGCCAGCAGTTTGGGCCTCGGGCGGGAGTGGTCCTACGAGCAGTACTTC,CASSLGLGREWSYEQYF
.,TRBV5-1,.,TRBJ1-2,TGCGCCAGCAGTTCCGGGCCCCCTAGCAGCTATGGCTACACCTTC,CASSSGPPSSYGYTF
.,TRBV28,TRBD2,TRBJ2-1,TGTGCCAGCAGTTTATTCGGACTAGCGGGAGGCGGAAATGAGCAGTTCTTC,CASSLFGLAGGGNEQFF
.,TRBV13,.,TRBJ2-4,TGTGCCAGCAGCGCCACCAAGCGATTAGCCAAAAACATTCAGTACTTC,CASSATKRLAKNIQYF
.,TRBV7-8,TRBD1,TRBJ1-5,TGTGCCAGCAGCTTACACCGGGACAGGAATCAGCCCCAGCATTTT,CASSLHRDRNQPQHF
.,TRBV30,TRBD1,TRBJ2-7,TGTGCCTGGAGTGCCCGGAGGACAGGATCCCCCTACGAGCAGTACTTC,CAWSARRTGSPYEQYF
few,TRBV6-2/TRBV6-3,.,TRBJ1-1,TGTGCCAGCAGTTACCTGGGGGGTGCTGTGAACACTGAAGCTTTCTTT,CASSYLGGAVNTEAFF
.,TRBV30,TRBD1,TRBJ1-2,TGTGCCTGGACCCCGGACAGGGGAGGTTATGGCTACACCTTC,CAWTPDRGGYGYTF
.,TRBV7-9,TRBD1,TRBJ2-3,TGTGCCAGCAGCCTCGGACAGGATCCCACAGATACGCAGTATTTT,CASSLGQDPTDTQYF
.,TRBV9,.,TRBJ2-5,TGTGCCAGCAGCGTAGTTCCTCAAGAGACCCAGTACTTC,CASSVVPQETQYF
.,TRBV25-1,.,TRBJ2-7,TGTGCCAGCAGTGACCCCCGGGAGTTCGCCTACGAGCAGTACTTC,CASSDPREFAYEQYF
.,TRBV28,.,TRBJ1-6,TGTGCCAGCAGTTTCCCTCCAGGGATTAATTCACCCCTCCACTTT,CASSFPPGINSPLHF
once,TRBV6-7,TRBD2,TRBJ2-1,TGTGCCAGCAAAGTACTAGCGGGAGGGCCTTACAATGAGCAGTTCTTC,CASKVLAGGPYNEQFF
few,TRBV24-1,TRBD2,TRBJ2-1,TGTGCCACCAGTGATTCTCCTAGCGGGAGGGCCCTTGGCGAGCAGTTCTTC,CATSDSPSGRALGEQFF